These T cell receptor beta chains were read from a single sample in a study of CD8 T cells in Susac syndrome. TCRdb analysed the immunoSEQ multiplex PCR reads with MiXCR anew, one entry per CDR3 protein. The sample holds 250,000 to 300,000 distinct CDR3 sequences, 75% to 90% seen once. The sample comprised CD8+ T cells from PBMCs. These TCRs come from a human donor with multiple sclerosis. Each CDR3 is given with its conserved first and last residue. Each record gives: clone size, V gene, D gene, J gene, CDR3 DNA, CDR3 protein. The D gene is left open where the match is weak. Clone size is shown for a subset of rows, as once, few, many or a class of expanded clone.

clone_size: -
v_call: TRBV7-9
d_call: TRBD1
j_call: TRBJ2-7
cdr3_nt: TGTGCCAGCAGCCCCCGGGACAGGGGGCGATACGAGCAGTACTTC
cdr3_aa: CASSPRDRGRYEQYF

clone_size: -
v_call: TRBV19
d_call: -
j_call: TRBJ2-1
cdr3_nt: TGTGCCAGTAGTTTGGACCACTACAATGAGCAGTTCTTC
cdr3_aa: CASSLDHYNEQFF

clone_size: -
v_call: TRBV30
d_call: -
j_call: TRBJ2-7
cdr3_nt: TGTGCCTGGAGTGTACTGGGGCTAACCCCCTACGAGCAGTACTTC
cdr3_aa: CAWSVLGLTPYEQYF

clone_size: -
v_call: TRBV6-5
d_call: -
j_call: TRBJ2-1
cdr3_nt: TGTGCCAGCAGCCCCAGACAGTCCTACAATGAGCAGTTCTTC
cdr3_aa: CASSPRQSYNEQFF

clone_size: -
v_call: TRBV6-2/TRBV6-3
d_call: -
j_call: TRBJ2-1
cdr3_nt: TGTGCCAGCAGTTACTGGGGCCTGGGGCGTTCCTACAATGAGCAGTTCTTC
cdr3_aa: CASSYWGLGRSYNEQFF

clone_size: -
v_call: TRBV29-1
d_call: -
j_call: TRBJ1-1
cdr3_nt: TGCAGCGTTGTAGTTACTGAAGCTTTCTTT
cdr3_aa: CSVVVTEAFF

clone_size: -
v_call: TRBV28
d_call: TRBD1
j_call: TRBJ2-3
cdr3_nt: TGTGCCAGCTCAGGGACAGTCCTAGATACGCAGTATTTT
cdr3_aa: CASSGTVLDTQYF

clone_size: once
v_call: TRBV7-2
d_call: -
j_call: TRBJ2-5
cdr3_nt: TGTGCCAGCAGCCGAGGGTACAGCTCTCAAGAGACCCAGTACTTC
cdr3_aa: CASSRGYSSQETQYF

clone_size: -
v_call: TRBV5-1
d_call: -
j_call: TRBJ2-3
cdr3_nt: TGCGCCAGCAGCTTGGAGGAGGGTACCCCAAGCACAGATACGCAGTATTTT
cdr3_aa: CASSLEEGTPSTDTQYF

clone_size: -
v_call: TRBV3-1
d_call: -
j_call: TRBJ2-7
cdr3_nt: TGTGCCAGCAGCCAAATCGACCCCAACGAGCAGTACTTC
cdr3_aa: CASSQIDPNEQYF

clone_size: -
v_call: TRBV6-1
d_call: -
j_call: TRBJ1-4
cdr3_nt: TGTGCCAGCAATAGGGGTTTGGAACACGAGGACCCCGGGGAGGAAAAACTGTTTTTT
cdr3_aa: CASNRGLEHEDPGEEKLFF

clone_size: -
v_call: TRBV7-9
d_call: -
j_call: TRBJ1-4
cdr3_nt: TGTGCCAGCAGCGAGAGTGGGGCCGCAGCAACTAATGAAAAACTGTTTTTT
cdr3_aa: CASSESGAAATNEKLFF

clone_size: -
v_call: TRBV7-9
d_call: TRBD1
j_call: TRBJ2-4
cdr3_nt: TGTGCCAGCAGCTCCGGACAGGACTTAGCCAAAAACATTCAGTACTTC
cdr3_aa: CASSSGQDLAKNIQYF

clone_size: -
v_call: TRBV28
d_call: -
j_call: TRBJ2-7
cdr3_nt: TGTGCCAGCAACGCGATCCAGGGACACCCTTCCTACGAGCAGTACTTC
cdr3_aa: CASNAIQGHPSYEQYF

clone_size: -
v_call: TRBV7-2
d_call: -
j_call: TRBJ2-2
cdr3_nt: TGTGCCAGCAGCCTCGTAATCGGGGAGGAGGGCGCCGGGGAGCTGTTTTTT
cdr3_aa: CASSLVIGEEGAGELFF

clone_size: -
v_call: TRBV4-1
d_call: -
j_call: TRBJ2-2
cdr3_nt: TGCGCCAGCAGCCAAGATTTGCTAGGGGAGCTGTTTTTT
cdr3_aa: CASSQDLLGELFF

clone_size: -
v_call: TRBV4-1
d_call: TRBD2
j_call: TRBJ2-3
cdr3_nt: TGCGCCAGCAGCCAACCATTGGGCCGGATTGATAGCGGGGGAGGTACGCAGTATTTT
cdr3_aa: CASSQPLGRIDSGGGTQYF

clone_size: -
v_call: TRBV27
d_call: -
j_call: TRBJ2-1
cdr3_nt: TGTGCCAGCAGTTTATCCCCAGGTAGCTTCAATGAGCAGTTCTTC
cdr3_aa: CASSLSPGSFNEQFF

clone_size: once
v_call: TRBV7-2
d_call: -
j_call: TRBJ1-1
cdr3_nt: TGTGCCAGCAGCTGGGACGGACCGAACACTGAAGCTTTCTTT
cdr3_aa: CASSWDGPNTEAFF

clone_size: -
v_call: TRBV27
d_call: -
j_call: TRBJ2-6
cdr3_nt: TGTGCCAGCAGTTTAACCCACAGCACTGGGGCCAACGTCCTGACTTTC
cdr3_aa: CASSLTHSTGANVLTF

clone_size: -
v_call: TRBV9
d_call: -
j_call: TRBJ2-7
cdr3_nt: TGTGCCAGCAGCGGACCCACTAGCACGAGCAGCGAGCAGTACTTC
cdr3_aa: CASSGPTSTSSEQYF

clone_size: -
v_call: TRBV7-9
d_call: TRBD1
j_call: TRBJ2-7
cdr3_nt: TGTGCCAGCAGCCCACCGGGACAGCCCTACGAGCAGTACTTC
cdr3_aa: CASSPPGQPYEQYF

clone_size: -
v_call: TRBV27
d_call: TRBD1
j_call: TRBJ1-2
cdr3_nt: TGTGCCAGCAGGCGACCGGGACAGGGAGATGGCTACACCTTC
cdr3_aa: CASRRPGQGDGYTF

clone_size: -
v_call: TRBV15
d_call: -
j_call: TRBJ1-2
cdr3_nt: TGTGCCACCAGCAATACCAGGGATAACTATGGCTACACCTTC
cdr3_aa: CATSNTRDNYGYTF

clone_size: -
v_call: TRBV10-3
d_call: TRBD2
j_call: TRBJ2-1
cdr3_nt: TGTGCCATCAGCGGGGGGACTAGCGGCCTCAATGAGCAGTTCTTC
cdr3_aa: CAISGGTSGLNEQFF

clone_size: -
v_call: TRBV29-1
d_call: -
j_call: TRBJ2-1
cdr3_nt: TGCAGCGTTGAAATCCCCGGGTTCTCCTACAATGAGCAGTTCTTC
cdr3_aa: CSVEIPGFSYNEQFF

clone_size: -
v_call: TRBV7-2
d_call: TRBD2
j_call: TRBJ2-7
cdr3_nt: TGTGCCAGCAGCGCTAGACTAGCGGGAGGGGGAAACGAGCAGTACTTC
cdr3_aa: CASSARLAGGGNEQYF

clone_size: -
v_call: TRBV10-3
d_call: TRBD1
j_call: TRBJ2-7
cdr3_nt: TGTGCCATCAGTGATCCGGGACAGGGAACGAACGAGCAGTACTTC
cdr3_aa: CAISDPGQGTNEQYF

clone_size: -
v_call: TRBV27
d_call: TRBD1
j_call: TRBJ1-1
cdr3_nt: TGTGCCAGCAGTTTATCACAGGGGGCTAGGGACACTGAAGCTTTCTTT
cdr3_aa: CASSLSQGARDTEAFF

clone_size: -
v_call: TRBV7-8
d_call: -
j_call: TRBJ1-1
cdr3_nt: TGTGCCAGCAGCTTTACGGACCCTTCCAGCACTGAAGCTTTCTTT
cdr3_aa: CASSFTDPSSTEAFF

clone_size: -
v_call: TRBV28
d_call: -
j_call: TRBJ2-3
cdr3_nt: TGTGCCAGCAGTTTATTTGCGGGGGCCACAGATACGCAGTATTTT
cdr3_aa: CASSLFAGATDTQYF